The rows below give T cell receptor beta chains drawn from one sample of a study of blood T cells in healthy people across ages. TCRdb ran MiXCR on the 5' RACE reads and lists one entry per CDR3 protein. The data contain about 570,000 distinct CDR3 sequences, 25% to 30% of them singletons. Material for sequencing was blood. Every receptor here comes from a woman in her 70s in good health. Each CDR3 is given with its conserved first and last residue. The order of the fields is J gene, clone size, D gene, V gene, CDR3 DNA, CDR3 protein. D genes are given only for firm matches. Not all rows give a size; the values are once, few, many and, for expanded clones, a class.

j_call: TRBJ2-5; clone_size: few; d_call: -; v_call: TRBV5-1; cdr3_nt: TGCGCCAGCAGCATAAACGGACACAACGACGGAGAGACCCAGTACTTC; cdr3_aa: CASSINGHNDGETQYF
j_call: TRBJ2-1; clone_size: -; d_call: -; v_call: TRBV7-2; cdr3_nt: TGTGCCAGCAGCTTAGGGGGTCGGCGGGGGCCGACACTCTTC; cdr3_aa: CASSLGGRRGPTLF
j_call: TRBJ2-7; clone_size: few; d_call: -; v_call: TRBV7-9; cdr3_nt: TGTGCCAGCAGCTTAGAATACGGCCAGGCCTACGAGCAGTACTTC; cdr3_aa: CASSLEYGQAYEQYF
j_call: TRBJ2-7; clone_size: few; d_call: -; v_call: TRBV20-1; cdr3_nt: TGCAGTGCCAGACCCGGGACTCTCTACGAGCAGTACTTC; cdr3_aa: CSARPGTLYEQYF
j_call: TRBJ2-2; clone_size: -; d_call: -; v_call: TRBV5-1; cdr3_nt: TGCGCCAGCAGCGGGGGGCCGGGACACAACCCCGGGGAGCTGTTTTTT; cdr3_aa: CASSGGPGHNPGELFF
j_call: TRBJ1-6; clone_size: -; d_call: -; v_call: TRBV7-2; cdr3_nt: TGTGCCAGCAGCCCGAATGAGGGTCCCCTCCACTTT; cdr3_aa: CASSPNEGPLHF
j_call: TRBJ2-7; clone_size: -; d_call: -; v_call: TRBV29-1; cdr3_nt: TGCAGCGTTGAAGTAGGGGACTCCTACGAGCAGTACTTC; cdr3_aa: CSVEVGDSYEQYF
j_call: TRBJ1-6; clone_size: -; d_call: -; v_call: TRBV10-3; cdr3_nt: TGTGCCATCGGGAACAATAATTCACCCCTCCACTTT; cdr3_aa: CAIGNNNSPLHF
j_call: TRBJ2-5; clone_size: few; d_call: -; v_call: TRBV7-2; cdr3_nt: TGTGCCAGCAGCCTAAACGGGGGTCGAGTGCAAGAGACCCAGTACTTC; cdr3_aa: CASSLNGGRVQETQYF
j_call: TRBJ2-5; clone_size: few; d_call: -; v_call: TRBV20-1; cdr3_nt: TGCAGTGCACGCCACCCGGGGACATACCAAGAGACCCAGTACTTC; cdr3_aa: CSARHPGTYQETQYF
j_call: TRBJ1-3; clone_size: few; d_call: TRBD1; v_call: TRBV5-5; cdr3_nt: TGTGCCAGCAGCTGGGGACAGATCTCTGGAAACACCATATATTTT; cdr3_aa: CASSWGQISGNTIYF
j_call: TRBJ2-3; clone_size: -; d_call: TRBD1; v_call: TRBV20-1; cdr3_nt: TGCAGTGCAACGGACAGGGGGACTAGCACAGATACGCAGTATTTT; cdr3_aa: CSATDRGTSTDTQYF
j_call: TRBJ2-5; clone_size: -; d_call: TRBD2; v_call: TRBV7-2; cdr3_nt: TGTGCCAGCAGCGATCGGACTAGCCCCTTCCAAGAGACCCAGTACTTC; cdr3_aa: CASSDRTSPFQETQYF
j_call: TRBJ1-1; clone_size: -; d_call: -; v_call: TRBV7-3; cdr3_nt: TGTGCCAGCAGCCTCCAGGAGGGCACTGAAGCTTTCTTT; cdr3_aa: CASSLQEGTEAFF
j_call: TRBJ2-3; clone_size: few; d_call: -; v_call: TRBV12-3/TRBV12-4; cdr3_nt: TGTGCCAGCAGTTTAGGGACGTACACAGATACGCAGTATTTT; cdr3_aa: CASSLGTYTDTQYF
j_call: TRBJ2-7; clone_size: -; d_call: -; v_call: TRBV20-1; cdr3_nt: TGCAGTGCTAAGAGGCCTCCCTACGAGCAGTACTTC; cdr3_aa: CSAKRPPYEQYF
j_call: TRBJ2-1; clone_size: -; d_call: -; v_call: TRBV9; cdr3_nt: TGTGCCAGCAGCGTAGGGCTAGCGATCCTTAATGAGCAGTTCTTC; cdr3_aa: CASSVGLAILNEQFF
j_call: TRBJ1-2; clone_size: -; d_call: TRBD1; v_call: TRBV15; cdr3_nt: TGTGCCACCAGCAGAGGCGGACAGGGGTTGAGCTATGGCTACACCTTC; cdr3_aa: CATSRGGQGLSYGYTF
j_call: TRBJ1-4; clone_size: many; d_call: -; v_call: TRBV11-2; cdr3_nt: TGTGCCAGCAGCTTAGTACGTGGGGGGGATGAAAAACTGTTTTTT; cdr3_aa: CASSLVRGGDEKLFF
j_call: TRBJ2-7; clone_size: -; d_call: TRBD1; v_call: TRBV11-2; cdr3_nt: TGTGCCAGCAGCTACGGGACAGCCTACGAGCAGTACTTC; cdr3_aa: CASSYGTAYEQYF
j_call: TRBJ2-3; clone_size: -; d_call: -; v_call: TRBV20-1; cdr3_nt: TGCAGTGCTAGGTGGGGCGGGACAGATACGCAGTATTTT; cdr3_aa: CSARWGGTDTQYF
j_call: TRBJ1-1; clone_size: -; d_call: -; v_call: TRBV5-1; cdr3_nt: TGCGCCAGCAGCTTTACGACGGACACTGAAGCTTTCTTT; cdr3_aa: CASSFTTDTEAFF
j_call: TRBJ1-4; clone_size: -; d_call: -; v_call: TRBV30; cdr3_nt: TGTGCCTGGAGTTTTGGGACATATGAAAAACTGTTTTTT; cdr3_aa: CAWSFGTYEKLFF
j_call: TRBJ2-3; clone_size: few; d_call: -; v_call: TRBV27; cdr3_nt: TGTGCCAGCAGTATACAGGGCCCACCATTCACAGATACGCAGTATTTT; cdr3_aa: CASSIQGPPFTDTQYF
j_call: TRBJ1-1; clone_size: -; d_call: -; v_call: TRBV6-6; cdr3_nt: TGTGCCAGCTCTAGGAGTTTGAACACTGAAGCTTTTTTT; cdr3_aa: CASSRSLNTEAFF
j_call: TRBJ1-2; clone_size: -; d_call: -; v_call: TRBV3-1; cdr3_nt: TGTGCCAGCAGCCACGATGACAGGCCTAACTATGGCTACACCTTC; cdr3_aa: CASSHDDRPNYGYTF
j_call: TRBJ1-4; clone_size: -; d_call: -; v_call: TRBV21-1; cdr3_nt: TGTGCCAGCAGCAAAAAATCAACTAATGAAAAACTGTTTTTT; cdr3_aa: CASSKKSTNEKLFF
j_call: TRBJ1-2; clone_size: -; d_call: -; v_call: TRBV7-2; cdr3_nt: TGTGCCAGCAGCTCACAGACCGCCTGGGATGGCTACACCTTC; cdr3_aa: CASSSQTAWDGYTF
j_call: TRBJ2-3; clone_size: -; d_call: -; v_call: TRBV12-3/TRBV12-4; cdr3_nt: TGTGCCAGCAAAGTACCGACTACAGATACGCAGTATTTT; cdr3_aa: CASKVPTTDTQYF
j_call: TRBJ2-7; clone_size: -; d_call: -; v_call: TRBV6-1; cdr3_nt: TGTGCCAGCAGTTTCCGATATCTAAACGAGCAGTACTTC; cdr3_aa: CASSFRYLNEQYF
j_call: TRBJ1-4; clone_size: -; d_call: -; v_call: TRBV2; cdr3_nt: TGTGCCAGCAGTGACCAGGTGGGGGAAAAACTGTTTTTT; cdr3_aa: CASSDQVGEKLFF
j_call: TRBJ1-1; clone_size: -; d_call: -; v_call: TRBV5-1; cdr3_nt: TGCGCCAGCAGTCTCAGGGCGGGGCGCCCTGATGAAGCTTTCTTT; cdr3_aa: CASSLRAGRPDEAFF
j_call: TRBJ2-6; clone_size: -; d_call: TRBD1; v_call: TRBV29-1; cdr3_nt: TGCAGCGTTGTAGGGGACAGCTCTGGGGCCAACGTCCTGACTTTC; cdr3_aa: CSVVGDSSGANVLTF
j_call: TRBJ2-1; clone_size: few; d_call: TRBD2; v_call: TRBV7-2; cdr3_nt: TGTGCCAGCAGCTTACAAACGGGGGGGCCGGGTGAGCAGTTCTTC; cdr3_aa: CASSLQTGGPGEQFF
j_call: TRBJ1-4; clone_size: -; d_call: -; v_call: TRBV12-3/TRBV12-4; cdr3_nt: TGTGCCAGCGACGAGGGACTGTCAAGAACCGGTAGTGAAAAACTGTTTTTT; cdr3_aa: CASDEGLSRTGSEKLFF
j_call: TRBJ1-2; clone_size: few; d_call: TRBD1; v_call: TRBV6-2/TRBV6-3; cdr3_nt: TGTGCCAGCAGTTACTCGACTGGGACAGGCTCCCTCATAGTCTATGGCTACACCTTC; cdr3_aa: CASSYSTGTGSLIVYGYTF
j_call: TRBJ2-2; clone_size: -; d_call: -; v_call: TRBV19; cdr3_nt: TGTGCCAGTAGTAGCGGCAGGAACACCGGGGAGCTGTTTTTT; cdr3_aa: CASSSGRNTGELFF
j_call: TRBJ2-6; clone_size: few; d_call: -; v_call: TRBV4-3; cdr3_nt: TGCGCCGGCAGCCAAGATTGGGGATCTGGGGCCAACGTCCTGACTTTC; cdr3_aa: CAGSQDWGSGANVLTF